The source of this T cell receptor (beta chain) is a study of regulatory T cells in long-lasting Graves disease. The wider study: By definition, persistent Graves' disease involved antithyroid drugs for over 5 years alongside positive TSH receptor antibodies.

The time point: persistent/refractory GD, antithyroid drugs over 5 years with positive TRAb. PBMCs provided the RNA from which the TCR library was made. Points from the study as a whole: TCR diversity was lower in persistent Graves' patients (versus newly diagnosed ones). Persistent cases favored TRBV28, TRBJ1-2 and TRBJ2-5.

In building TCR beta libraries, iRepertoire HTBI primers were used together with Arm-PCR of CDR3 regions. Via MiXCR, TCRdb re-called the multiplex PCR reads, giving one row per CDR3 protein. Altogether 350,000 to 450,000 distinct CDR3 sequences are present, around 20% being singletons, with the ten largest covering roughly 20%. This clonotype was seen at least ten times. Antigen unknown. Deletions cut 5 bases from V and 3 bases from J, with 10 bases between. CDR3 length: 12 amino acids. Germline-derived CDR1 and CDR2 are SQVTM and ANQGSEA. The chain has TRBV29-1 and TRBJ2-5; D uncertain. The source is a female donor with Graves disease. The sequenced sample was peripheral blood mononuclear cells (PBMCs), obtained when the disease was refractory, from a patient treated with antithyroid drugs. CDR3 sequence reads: CSVTGLKETQYF. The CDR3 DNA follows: TGCAGCGTTACCGGGTTAAAAGAGACCCAGTACTTC.